Listed below are T cell receptor beta chains from one sample, sequenced in a study of T cell repertoires in aging, cancer and after chemotherapy. TCRdb redid the calling of the multiplex PCR reads with MiXCR, one entry per CDR3 protein. The table lists roughly 6,200 distinct CDR3 sequences, 27% of them singletons. Sequencing was done on a sample of blood. All receptors come from a human donor in good health. CDR3s include the opening cysteine and the closing phenylalanine or tryptophan. Each record gives: D gene, clone size, J gene, V gene, CDR3 DNA, CDR3 protein. A D gene is named only where the DNA matches it firmly. Size is stated for part of the rows, as once, few or many counts, or as a class when the clone is expanded.

d_gene: NA; abundance: medium-sized; j_gene: TRBJ2-2; v_gene: TRBV20-1; CDR3nt: TGCAGTGCTAGAGCGATTCACGAAGGCACCGGGGAGCTGTTTTTT; CDR3aa: CSARAIHEGTGELFF
d_gene: NA; abundance: NA; j_gene: TRBJ2-1; v_gene: TRBV5-1; CDR3nt: TGCGCCAGCAGCTTGGCCCTCGGGGTCAATGAGCAGTTCTTC; CDR3aa: CASSLALGVNEQFF
d_gene: TRBD2; abundance: NA; j_gene: TRBJ2-7; v_gene: TRBV28; CDR3nt: TGTGTCAGCAGTTGGGTGCTAGCGGGAGATGGGTACGAGCAGTACTTC; CDR3aa: CVSSWVLAGDGYEQYF
d_gene: NA; abundance: medium-sized; j_gene: TRBJ2-1; v_gene: TRBV19; CDR3nt: TGTGCCAGTAGTACGAGCATTACGACTAGAAACAATGAGCAGTTCTTC; CDR3aa: CASSTSITTRNNEQFF
d_gene: TRBD2; abundance: medium-sized; j_gene: TRBJ2-1; v_gene: TRBV5-4; CDR3nt: TGTGCCAGCAGCGGTAGCGGGAGCCGGGTGGATGAGCAGTTCTTC; CDR3aa: CASSGSGSRVDEQFF
d_gene: NA; abundance: few; j_gene: TRBJ1-1; v_gene: TRBV5-6; CDR3nt: TGTGCCAGCAGCGGGGGCAGGGAACCCACTGAAGCTTTCTTT; CDR3aa: CASSGGREPTEAFF
d_gene: NA; abundance: medium-sized; j_gene: TRBJ2-1; v_gene: TRBV20-1; CDR3nt: TGCAGTGCTGGGAGCTCCTACAATGAGCAGTTCTTC; CDR3aa: CSAGSSYNEQFF
d_gene: NA; abundance: NA; j_gene: TRBJ2-3; v_gene: TRBV6-2/TRBV6-3; CDR3nt: TGTGCCAGCAGTTACTGGGACTCTCGTGTGGGAAATACGCAGTATTTT; CDR3aa: CASSYWDSRVGNTQYF
d_gene: TRBD2; abundance: medium-sized; j_gene: TRBJ2-7; v_gene: TRBV6-2/TRBV6-3; CDR3nt: TGTGCCAGCAGTTACTCGACTAGCGGCTACGAGCAGTACTTC; CDR3aa: CASSYSTSGYEQYF
d_gene: NA; abundance: NA; j_gene: TRBJ2-3; v_gene: TRBV12-3/TRBV12-4; CDR3nt: TGTGCCAGCAGTTTAGTAGCATGGCGGCGCACCAATAGCACAGATACGCAGTATTTT; CDR3aa: CASSLVAWRRTNSTDTQYF
d_gene: TRBD2; abundance: NA; j_gene: TRBJ2-1; v_gene: TRBV6-4; CDR3nt: TGTGCCAGCAGTGCAGCGGGAGACGAGGGTGAGCAGTTCTTC; CDR3aa: CASSAAGDEGEQFF
d_gene: NA; abundance: medium-sized; j_gene: TRBJ1-6; v_gene: TRBV6-6; CDR3nt: TGTGCCAGCACCGAGAGGCAGGGCAGATCACCCCTCCACTTT; CDR3aa: CASTERQGRSPLHF
d_gene: TRBD2; abundance: NA; j_gene: TRBJ2-1; v_gene: TRBV28; CDR3nt: TGTGCCAGCAGTTTATCCACTAGCGGGAGATACAATGAGCAGTTCTTC; CDR3aa: CASSLSTSGRYNEQFF
d_gene: TRBD2; abundance: medium-sized; j_gene: TRBJ2-2; v_gene: TRBV11-1; CDR3nt: TGTGCCAGCAGCTCCCCGGGACTAGCGGGAGGCTTGAACACCGGGGAGCTGTTTTTT; CDR3aa: CASSSPGLAGGLNTGELFF
d_gene: TRBD2; abundance: NA; j_gene: TRBJ2-3; v_gene: TRBV6-5; CDR3nt: TGTGCCAGCAGTGCAACTCGGGAGGCCACAGATACGCAGTATTTT; CDR3aa: CASSATREATDTQYF
d_gene: NA; abundance: medium-sized; j_gene: TRBJ2-1; v_gene: TRBV19; CDR3nt: TGTGCCAGTAGTGTCGATTGGGAACCGGGCTACAATGAGCAGTTCTTC; CDR3aa: CASSVDWEPGYNEQFF